The entry below gives a single T cell receptor beta chain sequence along with its context. Methods used by the authors: Counts of nucleated cells, estimated from reference gene primer amplification, were obtained. Clones were sequenced by immunoSEQ multiplex PCR, and TCRdb holds only the in-frame ones, with some missing. V and J calls and clone size come straight from that table; D and trimming were deduced from the DNA. The sample holds approximately 280,000 clones, 80% to 90% seen once. This entry comes from a study of blood T cell repertoires in COVID-19. Whole-study context: Acute-phase and convalescent COVID-19 samples originated in the United States, Italy and Spain. T cells, B-cell-depleted T cells, or PBMCs supplied cDNA or gDNA.

Sequenced sample: peripheral blood. The receptor was derived from a man aged 40-50 years with acute or convalescent COVID-19.

CDR3 in DNA: TGTGCCAGCAGACAGGGAACCGGGGAGCTGTTTTTT. Its translation is CASRQGTGELFF. V gene TRBV25-1 combines with J gene TRBJ2-2; perhaps TRBD1 as D (6 bases). The CDR3 loop spans 12 amino acids. Germline V gene sequence: CDR1 MGHDK, CDR2 SYGVNS. V lost 6 bases and J lost 5, with 7 bases in between.